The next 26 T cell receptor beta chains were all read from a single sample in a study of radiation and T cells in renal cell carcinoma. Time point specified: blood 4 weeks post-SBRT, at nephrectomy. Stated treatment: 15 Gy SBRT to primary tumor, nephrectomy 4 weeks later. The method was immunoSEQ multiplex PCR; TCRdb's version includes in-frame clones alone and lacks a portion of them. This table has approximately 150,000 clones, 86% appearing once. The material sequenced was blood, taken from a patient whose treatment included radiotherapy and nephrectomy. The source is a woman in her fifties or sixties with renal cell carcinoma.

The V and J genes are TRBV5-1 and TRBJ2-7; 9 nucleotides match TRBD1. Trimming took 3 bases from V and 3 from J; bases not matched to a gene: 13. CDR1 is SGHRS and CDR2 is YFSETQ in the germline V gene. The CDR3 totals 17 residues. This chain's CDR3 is CASSSTPRDREYYEQYF. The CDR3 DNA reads TGCGCCAGCAGCTCCACCCCCCGGGACAGGGAGTACTACGAGCAGTACTTC.

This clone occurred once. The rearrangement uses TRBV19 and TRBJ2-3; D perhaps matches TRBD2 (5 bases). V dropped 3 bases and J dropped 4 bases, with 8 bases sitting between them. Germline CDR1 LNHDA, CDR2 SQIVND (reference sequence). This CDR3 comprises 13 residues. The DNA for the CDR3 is TGTGCCAGTAGTATGGGAGCTGCAGATACGCAGTATTTT. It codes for CASSMGAADTQYF.

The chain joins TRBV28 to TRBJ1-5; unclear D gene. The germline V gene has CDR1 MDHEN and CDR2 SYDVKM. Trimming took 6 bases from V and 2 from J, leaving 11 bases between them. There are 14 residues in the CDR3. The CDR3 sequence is CASRKSGGNQPQHF. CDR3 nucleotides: TGTGCCAGCAGGAAAAGTGGGGGCAATCAGCCCCAGCATTTT. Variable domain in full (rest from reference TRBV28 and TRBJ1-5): DVKVTQSSRYLVKRTGEKVFLECVQDMDHENMFWYRQDPGLGLRLIYFSYDVKMKEKGDIPEGYSVSREKKERFSLILESASTNQTSMYLCASRKSGGNQPQHFGDGTRLSIL.

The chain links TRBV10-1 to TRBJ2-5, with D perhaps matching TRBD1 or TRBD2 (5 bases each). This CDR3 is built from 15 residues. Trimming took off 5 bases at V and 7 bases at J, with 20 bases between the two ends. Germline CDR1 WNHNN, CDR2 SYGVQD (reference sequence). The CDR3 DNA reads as TGCGCCAGCAGTCCATTCCGGGGTTTCCAGGGGACCCAGTACTTC. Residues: CASSPFRGFQGTQYF.

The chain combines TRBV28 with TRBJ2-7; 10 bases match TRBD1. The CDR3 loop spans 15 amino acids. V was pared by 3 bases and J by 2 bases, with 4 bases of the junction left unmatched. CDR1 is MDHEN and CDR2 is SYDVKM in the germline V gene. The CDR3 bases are TGTGCCAGCAGTTTCTTTGGGACAGGGGCCTACGAGCAGTACTTC. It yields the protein CASSFFGTGAYEQYF.

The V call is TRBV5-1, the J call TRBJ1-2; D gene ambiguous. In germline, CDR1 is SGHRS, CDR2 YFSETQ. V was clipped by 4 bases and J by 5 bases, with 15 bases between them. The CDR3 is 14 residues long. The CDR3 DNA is TGCGCCAGCAGCCCCTTCTACGGGGAGTATGGCTACACCTTC. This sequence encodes CASSPFYGEYGYTF.

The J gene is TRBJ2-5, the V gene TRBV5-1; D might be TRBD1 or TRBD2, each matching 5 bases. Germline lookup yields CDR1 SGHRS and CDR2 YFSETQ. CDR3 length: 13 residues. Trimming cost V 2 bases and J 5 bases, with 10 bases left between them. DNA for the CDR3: TGCGCCAGCAGCTTACGGGGCGGGGAGACCCAGTACTTC. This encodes CASSLRGGETQYF.

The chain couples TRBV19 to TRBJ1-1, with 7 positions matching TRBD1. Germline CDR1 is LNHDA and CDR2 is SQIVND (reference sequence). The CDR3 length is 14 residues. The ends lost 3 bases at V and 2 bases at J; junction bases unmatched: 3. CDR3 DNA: TGTGCCAGTAGTATGGGACAGATAAACACTGAAGCTTTCTTT. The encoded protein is CASSMGQINTEAFF. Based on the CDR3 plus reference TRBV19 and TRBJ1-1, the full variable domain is DGGITQSPKYLFRKEGQNVTLSCEQNLNHDAMYWYRQDPGQGLRLIYYSQIVNDFQKGDIAEGYSVSREKKESFPLTVTSAQKNPTAFYLCASSMGQINTEAFFGQGTRLTVV.

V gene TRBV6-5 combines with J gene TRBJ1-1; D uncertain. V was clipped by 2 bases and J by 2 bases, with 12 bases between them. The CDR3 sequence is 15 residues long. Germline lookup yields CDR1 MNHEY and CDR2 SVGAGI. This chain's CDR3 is CASSYTQTTNTEAFF. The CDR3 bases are TGTGCCAGCAGTTACACTCAGACAACTAACACTGAAGCTTTCTTT.

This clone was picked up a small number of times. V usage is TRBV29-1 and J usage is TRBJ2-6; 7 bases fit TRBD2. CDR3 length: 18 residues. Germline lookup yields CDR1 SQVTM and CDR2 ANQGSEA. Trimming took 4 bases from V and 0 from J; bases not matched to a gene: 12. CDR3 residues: CSVVAGEVSLSGANVLTF. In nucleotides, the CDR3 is TGCAGCGTTGTTGCGGGAGAAGTTAGCCTCTCTGGGGCCAACGTCCTGACTTTC.

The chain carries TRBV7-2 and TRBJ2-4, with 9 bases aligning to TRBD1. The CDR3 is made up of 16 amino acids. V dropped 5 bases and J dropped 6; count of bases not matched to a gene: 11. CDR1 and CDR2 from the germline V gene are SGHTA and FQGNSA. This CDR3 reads CASSPKGQGYGNIQYF. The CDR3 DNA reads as TGTGCCAGCAGCCCAAAGGGACAGGGCTATGGAAACATTCAGTACTTC.

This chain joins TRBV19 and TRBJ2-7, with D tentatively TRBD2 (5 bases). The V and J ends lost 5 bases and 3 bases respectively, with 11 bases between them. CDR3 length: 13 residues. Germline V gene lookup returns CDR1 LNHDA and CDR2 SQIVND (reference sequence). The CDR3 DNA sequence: TGTGCCAGTAGTCCGCCGGGAATCTACGAGCAGTACTTC. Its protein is CASSPPGIYEQYF. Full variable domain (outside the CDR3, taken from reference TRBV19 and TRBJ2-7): DGGITQSPKYLFRKEGQNVTLSCEQNLNHDAMYWYRQDPGQGLRLIYYSQIVNDFQKGDIAEGYSVSREKKESFPLTVTSAQKNPTAFYLCASSPPGIYEQYFGPGTRLTVT.

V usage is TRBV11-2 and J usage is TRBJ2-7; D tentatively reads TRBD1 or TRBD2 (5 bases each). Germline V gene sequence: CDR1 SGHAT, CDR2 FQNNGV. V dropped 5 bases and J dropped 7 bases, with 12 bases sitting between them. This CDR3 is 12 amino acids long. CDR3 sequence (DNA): TGTGCCAGCAGCGAGGGGAAATGGGAGCAGTACTTC. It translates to CASSEGKWEQYF. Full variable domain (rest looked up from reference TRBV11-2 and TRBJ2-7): EAGVAQSPRYKIIEKRQSVAFWCNPISGHATLYWYQQILGQGPKLLIQFQNNGVVDDSQLPKDRFSAERLKGVDSTLKIQPAKLEDSAVYLCASSEGKWEQYFGPGTRLTVT.

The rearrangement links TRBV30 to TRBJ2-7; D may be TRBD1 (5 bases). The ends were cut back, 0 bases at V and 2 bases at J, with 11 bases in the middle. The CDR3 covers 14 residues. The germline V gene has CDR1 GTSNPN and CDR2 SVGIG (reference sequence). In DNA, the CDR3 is TGTGCCTGGAGTGTATCGGACACGACCTACGAGCAGTACTTC. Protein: CAWSVSDTTYEQYF. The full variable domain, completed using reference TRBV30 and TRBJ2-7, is SQTIHQWPATLVQPVGSPLSLECTVEGTSNPNLYWYRQAAGRGLQLLFYSVGIGQISSEVPQNLSASRPQDRQFILSSKKLLLSDSGFYLCAWSVSDTTYEQYFGPGTRLTVT.

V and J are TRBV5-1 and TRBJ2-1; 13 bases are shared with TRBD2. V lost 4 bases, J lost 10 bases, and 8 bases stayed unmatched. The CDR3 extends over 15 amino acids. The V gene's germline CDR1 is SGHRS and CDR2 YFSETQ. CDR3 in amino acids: CASSPRTSGGGEQFF. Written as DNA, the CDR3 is TGCGCCAGCAGCCCGAGGACTAGCGGGGGCGGAGAGCAGTTCTTC.

The CDR3 DNA sequence: TGTGCCAGCAGTGGGGGTTGGTACCTCTACGAGCAGTACTTC. Protein sequence: CASSGGWYLYEQYF. This chain links TRBV28 with TRBJ2-7; D may correspond to TRBD1 or TRBD2 (5 bases each). The V gene lost 5 bases and the J gene lost 3 bases, with 14 bases spanning the gap. Looked up from germline, CDR1 is MDHEN and CDR2 is SYDVKM. The length of the CDR3 is 14 residues.

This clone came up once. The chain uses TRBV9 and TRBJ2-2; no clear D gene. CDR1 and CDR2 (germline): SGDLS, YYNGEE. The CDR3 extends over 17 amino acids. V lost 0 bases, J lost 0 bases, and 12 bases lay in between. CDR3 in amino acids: CASSVALANPNTGELFF. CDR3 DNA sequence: TGTGCCAGCAGCGTAGCTCTGGCAAATCCGAACACCGGGGAGCTGTTTTTT.

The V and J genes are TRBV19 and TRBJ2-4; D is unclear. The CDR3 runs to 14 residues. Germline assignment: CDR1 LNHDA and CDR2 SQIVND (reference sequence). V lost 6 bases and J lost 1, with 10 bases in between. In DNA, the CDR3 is TGTGCCAGTAGAGACCCGGCGGCCAAAAACATTCAGTACTTC. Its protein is CASRDPAAKNIQYF.

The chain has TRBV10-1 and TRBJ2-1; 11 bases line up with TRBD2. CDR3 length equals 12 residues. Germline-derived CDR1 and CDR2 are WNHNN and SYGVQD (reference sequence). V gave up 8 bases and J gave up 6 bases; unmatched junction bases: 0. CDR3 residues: CASGTSGNEQFF. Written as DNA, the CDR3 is TGCGCCAGCGGGACTAGCGGCAATGAGCAGTTCTTC.

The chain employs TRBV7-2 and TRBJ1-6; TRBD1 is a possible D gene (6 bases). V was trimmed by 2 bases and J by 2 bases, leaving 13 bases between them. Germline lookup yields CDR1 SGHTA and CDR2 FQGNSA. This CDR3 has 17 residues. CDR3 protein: CASSLTHRVAYNSPLHF. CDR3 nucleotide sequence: TGTGCCAGCAGCTTAACCCACAGGGTCGCCTATAATTCACCCCTCCACTTT.

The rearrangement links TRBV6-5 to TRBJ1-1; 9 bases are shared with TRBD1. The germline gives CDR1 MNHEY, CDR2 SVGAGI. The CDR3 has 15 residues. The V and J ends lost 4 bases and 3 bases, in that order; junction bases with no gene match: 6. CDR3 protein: CASSFRRQGDTEAFF. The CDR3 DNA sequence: TGTGCCAGCAGTTTCCGTAGACAGGGGGACACTGAAGCTTTCTTT.

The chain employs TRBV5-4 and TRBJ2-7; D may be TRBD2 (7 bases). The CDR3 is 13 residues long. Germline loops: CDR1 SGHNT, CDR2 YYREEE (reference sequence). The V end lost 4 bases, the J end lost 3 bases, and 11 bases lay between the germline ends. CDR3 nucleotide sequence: TGTGCCAGCAGCCCGCGGGGGCGCTACGAGCAGTACTTC. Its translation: CASSPRGRYEQYF.

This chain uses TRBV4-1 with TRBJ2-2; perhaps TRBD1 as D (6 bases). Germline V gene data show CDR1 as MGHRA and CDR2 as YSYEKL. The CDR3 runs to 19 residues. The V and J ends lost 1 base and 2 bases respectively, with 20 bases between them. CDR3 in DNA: TGCGCCAGCAGCCAAGGGGCCGGTTCAGGGGCCCCTAACACCGGGGAGCTGTTTTTT. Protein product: CASSQGAGSGAPNTGELFF.

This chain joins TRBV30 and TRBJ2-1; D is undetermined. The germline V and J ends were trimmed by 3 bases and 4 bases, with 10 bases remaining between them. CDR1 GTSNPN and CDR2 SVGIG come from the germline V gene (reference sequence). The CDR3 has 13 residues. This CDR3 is CAWSVGYYNEQFF. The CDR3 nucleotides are TGTGCCTGGAGCGTTGGCTATTACAATGAGCAGTTCTTC.

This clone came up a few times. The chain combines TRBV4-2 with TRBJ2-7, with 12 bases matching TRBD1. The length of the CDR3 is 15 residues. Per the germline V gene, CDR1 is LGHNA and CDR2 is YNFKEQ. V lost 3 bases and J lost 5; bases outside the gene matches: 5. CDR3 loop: CASSQGQGAENEQYF. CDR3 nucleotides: TGTGCCAGCAGCCAGGGACAGGGGGCTGAAAACGAGCAGTACTTC.

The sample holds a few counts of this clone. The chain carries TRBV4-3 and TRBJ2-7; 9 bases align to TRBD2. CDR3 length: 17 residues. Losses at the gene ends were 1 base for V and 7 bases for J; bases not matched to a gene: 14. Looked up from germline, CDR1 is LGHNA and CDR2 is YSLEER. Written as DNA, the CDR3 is TGCGCCAGCAGCCAAGGCCCCCGAGCGGGAGGAAGGTGGGAGCAGTACTTC. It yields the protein CASSQGPRAGGRWEQYF.